This TCR beta chain was identified in a study of CD8 T cells in ankylosing spondylitis. TCRdb recomputed calls from the 5' RACE reads with MiXCR, one row per CDR3 protein. In the table there are nearly 350,000 distinct CDR3 sequences, roughly 14% of which are singletons. This CDR3 has 14 amino acids. The sequenced sample was blood, either unsorted or a sorted T cell fraction (not recorded which). The clonotype was recovered from a male donor with ankylosing spondylitis or in good health (not recorded which). The chain carries TRBV21-1 and TRBJ2-3; the table's D call TRBD2 went unverified against the DNA. TRBV21-1 is given as a pseudogene. CDR3 nucleotides: TGTGCCAGCACCCATAGCGGGAGAGGTGATACGCAGTATTTT. It specifies CASTHSGRGDTQYF.